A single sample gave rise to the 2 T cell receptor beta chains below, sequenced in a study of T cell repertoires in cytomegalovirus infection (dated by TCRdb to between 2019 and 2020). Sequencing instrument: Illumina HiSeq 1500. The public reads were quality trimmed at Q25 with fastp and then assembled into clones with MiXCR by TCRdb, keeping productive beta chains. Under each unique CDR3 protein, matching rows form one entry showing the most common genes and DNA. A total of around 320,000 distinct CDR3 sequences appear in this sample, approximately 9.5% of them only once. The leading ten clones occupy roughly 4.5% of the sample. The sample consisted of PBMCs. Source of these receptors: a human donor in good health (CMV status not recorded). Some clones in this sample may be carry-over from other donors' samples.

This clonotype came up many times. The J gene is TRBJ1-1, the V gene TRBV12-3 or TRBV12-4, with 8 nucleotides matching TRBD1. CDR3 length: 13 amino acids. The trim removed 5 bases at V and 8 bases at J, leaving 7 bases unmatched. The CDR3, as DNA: TGTGCCAGCAGTCCCGGACAGGGACTCGAAGCTTTCTTT. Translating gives CASSPGQGLEAFF.

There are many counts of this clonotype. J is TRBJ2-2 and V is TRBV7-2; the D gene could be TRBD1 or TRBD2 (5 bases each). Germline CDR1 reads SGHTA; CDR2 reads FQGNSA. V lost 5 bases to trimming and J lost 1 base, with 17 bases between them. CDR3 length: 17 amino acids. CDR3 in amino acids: CASSPRGVSRNTGELFF. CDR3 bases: TGTGCCAGCAGCCCCCGAGGGGTTAGCCGGAACACCGGGGAGCTGTTTTTT.